This TCR beta chain was retrieved from a study of blood T cells in healthy people across ages. The germline V and J ends were trimmed by 6 bases and 0 bases, with 12 bases remaining between them. There are 14 residues in the CDR3. Donation came from healthy Caucasian individuals in Russia who were aged about 6 to 90. PCR was performed a second time for roughly 7 to 11 cycles using a sample-barcoded 5' primer and a J-beta primer mix. TCRdb re-called the 5' RACE reads with MiXCR, one entry per CDR3 protein. This table has approximately 1.5 million distinct CDR3 sequences, around 40% appearing once. This clonotype was seen more than once but under ten times.

The origin of this receptor is a woman between 18 and 30 years old in good health. This rearrangement joins TRBV12-3 or TRBV12-4 to TRBJ2-7; unclear D gene. The sample comprised blood. The CDR3 coding sequence is TGTGCCAGCAGATCCGCGAAGTTCTCCTACGAGCAGTACTTC. Translation gives CASRSAKFSYEQYF.